This TCR beta chain was profiled in a study of sequential checkpoint blockade in melanoma. Germline CDR1 is SGHVS and CDR2 is FQNEAQ. This CDR3 spans 14 amino acids. Trimming stripped 4 bases from V and 3 bases from J, with 13 bases between. The treatment is: randomized to nivolumab then ipilimumab (arm A) or the reverse (arm B). None of the patients previously received DNA-damaging chemotherapy. Live CD3+CD8+ CD19− CD56− cells were sorted from PBMCs. Clones were sequenced by immunoSEQ multiplex PCR, and TCRdb holds only the in-frame ones, with some missing. The repertoire holds about 30,000 clones, with approximately 80% as singletons.

The clonotype originates from a human donor with melanoma. The specimen was CD8+ T cells sorted from blood (inferred from file names), collected from a patient given nivolumab and ipilimumab in sequence. The rearrangement links TRBV7-8 to TRBJ2-7, with D possibly being TRBD2 (6 bases). CDR3 region: CASSSTDYHYEQYF. The CDR3 nucleotides are TGTGCCAGCAGCTCGACGGACTACCACTACGAGCAGTACTTC.